Sequencing of this T cell receptor (beta chain) was carried out in a study of Ad26.COV2.S vaccination and SARS-CoV-2 variants. General study points: Total T cell responses, in the TCR breadth and depth analyses, may have been underestimated. Vaccine recipients had higher spike-specific TCR breadth than placebo recipients. Vaccine and placebo recipients had similar non-spike TCR breadth. It was reported that spike-specific CD8+ and CD4+ T cell responses were substantially broad after vaccination.

Worth noting for this clone: Its antigen is still unknown.

Clones were read by immunoSEQ multiplex PCR, and TCRdb kept only the in-frame ones, dropping some. The sample carries around 170,000 clones, 70% to 90% recorded once. CDR3 size: 15 residues. Germline CDR1 is MNHEY and CDR2 is SMNVEV (reference sequence). With 3 bases clipped from V and 5 bases from J, the junction kept 9 bases outside the gene matches. This material consisted of peripheral blood, taken after recovery from COVID-19. The clonotype was recovered from a human donor who had recovered from COVID-19. The chain employs TRBV27 and TRBJ2-5; 7 bases line up with TRBD2. CDR3 coding DNA: TGTGCCAGCAGTTTGGTTCAGCCTAGCGGCGAGACCCAGTACTTC. It encodes CASSLVQPSGETQYF.